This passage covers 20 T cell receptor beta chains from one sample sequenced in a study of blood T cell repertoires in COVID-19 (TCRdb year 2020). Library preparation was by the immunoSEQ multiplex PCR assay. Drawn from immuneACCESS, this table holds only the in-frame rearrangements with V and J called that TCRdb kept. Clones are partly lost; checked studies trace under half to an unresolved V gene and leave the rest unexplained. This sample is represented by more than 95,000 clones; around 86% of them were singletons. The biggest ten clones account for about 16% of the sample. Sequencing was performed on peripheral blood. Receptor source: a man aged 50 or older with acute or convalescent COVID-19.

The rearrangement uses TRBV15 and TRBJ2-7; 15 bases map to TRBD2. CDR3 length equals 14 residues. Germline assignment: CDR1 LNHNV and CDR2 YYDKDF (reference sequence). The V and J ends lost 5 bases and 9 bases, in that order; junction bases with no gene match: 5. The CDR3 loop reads CATSWGLAGGWQYF. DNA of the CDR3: TGTGCCACCAGCTGGGGACTAGCGGGAGGCTGGCAGTACTTC.

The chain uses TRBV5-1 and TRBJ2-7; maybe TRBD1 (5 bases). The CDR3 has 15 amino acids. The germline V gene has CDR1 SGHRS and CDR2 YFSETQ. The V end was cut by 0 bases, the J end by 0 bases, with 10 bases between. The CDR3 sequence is CASSLVQDHSYEQYF. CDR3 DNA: TGCGCCAGCAGCTTGGTACAGGACCACTCCTACGAGCAGTACTTC. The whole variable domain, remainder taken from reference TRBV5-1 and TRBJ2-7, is KAGVTQTPRYLIKTRGQQVTLSCSPISGHRSVSWYQQTPGQGLQFLFEYFSETQRNKGNFPGRFSGRQFSNSRSEMNVSTLELGDSALYLCASSLVQDHSYEQYFGPGTRLTVT.

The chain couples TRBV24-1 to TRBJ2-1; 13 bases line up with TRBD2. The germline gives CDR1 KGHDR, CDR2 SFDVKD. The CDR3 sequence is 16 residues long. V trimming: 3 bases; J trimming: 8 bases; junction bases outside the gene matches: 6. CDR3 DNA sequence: TGTGCCACCAGTGATAAGGGACTAGCGGGAATCTATGAGCAGTTCTTC. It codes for CATSDKGLAGIYEQFF.

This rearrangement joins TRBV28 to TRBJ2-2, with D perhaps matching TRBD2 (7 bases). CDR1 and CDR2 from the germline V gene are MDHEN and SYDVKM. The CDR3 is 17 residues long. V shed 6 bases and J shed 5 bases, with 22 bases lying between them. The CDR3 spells CASSRGGGGRRTGELFF. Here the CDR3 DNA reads TGTGCCAGCAGCCGAGGGGGTGGCGGGAGAAGAACCGGGGAGCTGTTTTTT.

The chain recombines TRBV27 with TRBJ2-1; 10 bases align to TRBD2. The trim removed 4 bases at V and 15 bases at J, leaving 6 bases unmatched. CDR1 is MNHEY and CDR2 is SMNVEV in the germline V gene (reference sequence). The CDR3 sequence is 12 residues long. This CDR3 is CASSSTSGTRFF. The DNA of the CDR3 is TGTGCCAGCAGTTCTACTAGCGGGACCCGGTTCTTC.

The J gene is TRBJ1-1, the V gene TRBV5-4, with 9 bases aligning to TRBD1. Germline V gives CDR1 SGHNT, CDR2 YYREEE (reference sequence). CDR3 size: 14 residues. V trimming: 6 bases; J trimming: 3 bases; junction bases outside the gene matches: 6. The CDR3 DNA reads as TGTGCCAGCAAGGACAGGGGTCGCCACACTGAAGCTTTCTTT. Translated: CASKDRGRHTEAFF.

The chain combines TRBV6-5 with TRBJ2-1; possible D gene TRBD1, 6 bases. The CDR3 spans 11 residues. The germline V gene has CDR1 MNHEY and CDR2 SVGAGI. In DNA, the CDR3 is TGTGTAGTGGGGGCGAGGAATGAGCAGTTCTTC. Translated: CVVGARNEQFF.

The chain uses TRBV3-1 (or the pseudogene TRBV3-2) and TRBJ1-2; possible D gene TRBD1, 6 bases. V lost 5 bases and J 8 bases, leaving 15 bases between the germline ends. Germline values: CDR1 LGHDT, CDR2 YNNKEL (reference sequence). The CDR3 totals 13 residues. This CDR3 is CASSSRQVSGYTF. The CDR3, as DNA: TGTGCCAGCAGCAGTCGACAGGTTTCGGGCTACACCTTC.

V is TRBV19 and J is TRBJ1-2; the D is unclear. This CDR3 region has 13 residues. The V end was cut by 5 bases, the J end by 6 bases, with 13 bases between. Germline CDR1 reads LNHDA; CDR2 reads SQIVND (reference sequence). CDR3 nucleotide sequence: TGTGCCAGTAGTCCTACTCTGGGCCATGGCTACACCTTC. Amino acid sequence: CASSPTLGHGYTF.

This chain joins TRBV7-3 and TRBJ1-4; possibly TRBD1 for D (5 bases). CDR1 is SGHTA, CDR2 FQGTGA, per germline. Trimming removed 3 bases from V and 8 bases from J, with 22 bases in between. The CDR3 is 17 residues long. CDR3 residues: CASSFPRGGEKEEKLFF. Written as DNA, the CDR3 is TGTGCCAGCAGCTTCCCCCGGGGAGGGGAGAAGGAAGAAAAACTGTTTTTT. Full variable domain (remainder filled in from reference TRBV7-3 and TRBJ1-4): GAGVSQTPSNKVTEKGKYVELRCDPISGHTALYWYRQSLGQGPEFLIYFQGTGAADDSGLPNDRFFAVRPEGSVSTLKIQRTERGDSAVYLCASSFPRGGEKEEKLFFGSGTQLSVL.

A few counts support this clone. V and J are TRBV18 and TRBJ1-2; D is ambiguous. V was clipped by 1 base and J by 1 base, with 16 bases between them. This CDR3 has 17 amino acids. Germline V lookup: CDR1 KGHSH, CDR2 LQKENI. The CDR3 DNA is TGTGCCAGCTCACCACGTTCAAGGATCGACATTAACTATGGCTACACCTTC. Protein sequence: CASSPRSRIDINYGYTF.

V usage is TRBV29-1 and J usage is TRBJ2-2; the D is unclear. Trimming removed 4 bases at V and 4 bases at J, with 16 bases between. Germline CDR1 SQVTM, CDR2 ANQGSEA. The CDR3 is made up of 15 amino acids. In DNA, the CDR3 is TGCAGCGTTGCCGGAAGCCCGCGAGGCACCGGGGAGCTGTTTTTT. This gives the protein CSVAGSPRGTGELFF.

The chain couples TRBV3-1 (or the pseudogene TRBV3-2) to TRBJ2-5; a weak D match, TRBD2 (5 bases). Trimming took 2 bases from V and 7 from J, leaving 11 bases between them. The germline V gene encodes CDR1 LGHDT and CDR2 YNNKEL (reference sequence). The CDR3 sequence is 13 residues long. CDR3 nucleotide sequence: TGTGCCAGCAGCCAATCACGGGGTGGGACCCAGTACTTC. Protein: CASSQSRGGTQYF.

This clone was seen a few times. The CDR3 is CATGVLGNEQFF. In DNA, the CDR3 is TGTGCCACCGGGGTCCTCGGCAATGAGCAGTTCTTC. The chain links TRBV27 to TRBJ2-1; D may be TRBD2 (5 bases). Germline-derived CDR1 and CDR2 are MNHEY and SMNVEV (reference sequence). V lost 10 bases to trimming and J lost 6 bases, with 13 bases between them. This CDR3 is built from 12 residues.

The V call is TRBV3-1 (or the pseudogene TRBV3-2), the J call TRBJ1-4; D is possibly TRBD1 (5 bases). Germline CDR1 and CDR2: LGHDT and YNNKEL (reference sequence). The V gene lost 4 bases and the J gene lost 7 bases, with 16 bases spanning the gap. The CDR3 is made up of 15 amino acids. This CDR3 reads CASSRPVAGGEKLFF. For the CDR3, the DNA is TGTGCCAGCAGCCGACCCGTGGCGGGGGGTGAAAAACTGTTTTTT.

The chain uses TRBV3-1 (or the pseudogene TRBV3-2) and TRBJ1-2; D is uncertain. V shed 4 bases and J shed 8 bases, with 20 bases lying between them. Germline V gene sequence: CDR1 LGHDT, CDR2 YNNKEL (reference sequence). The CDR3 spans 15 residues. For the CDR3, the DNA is TGTGCCAGCAGCCTGACTCCCGGCTCTACTTTGGGCTACACCTTC. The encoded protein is CASSLTPGSTLGYTF.

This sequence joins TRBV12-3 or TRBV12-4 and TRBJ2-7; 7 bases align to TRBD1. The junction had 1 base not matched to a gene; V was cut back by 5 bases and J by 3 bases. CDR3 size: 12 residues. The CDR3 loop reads CASSRDSYEQYF. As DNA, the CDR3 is TGTGCCAGCAGTCGGGACAGCTACGAGCAGTACTTC.

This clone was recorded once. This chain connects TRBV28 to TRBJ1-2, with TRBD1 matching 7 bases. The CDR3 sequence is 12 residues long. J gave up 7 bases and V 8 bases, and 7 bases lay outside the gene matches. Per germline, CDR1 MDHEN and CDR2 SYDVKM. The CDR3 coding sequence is TGTGCCAGCGGTAGACAGGGTCGTGGCTACACCTTC. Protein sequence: CASGRQGRGYTF.

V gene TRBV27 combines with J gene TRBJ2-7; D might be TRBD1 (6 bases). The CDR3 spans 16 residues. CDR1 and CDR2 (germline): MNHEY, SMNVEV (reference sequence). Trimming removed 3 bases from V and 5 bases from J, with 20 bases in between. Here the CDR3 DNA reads TGTGCCAGCAGTTTGAACCCCGGGATTGGGGGCAACGAGCAGTACTTC. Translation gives CASSLNPGIGGNEQYF.

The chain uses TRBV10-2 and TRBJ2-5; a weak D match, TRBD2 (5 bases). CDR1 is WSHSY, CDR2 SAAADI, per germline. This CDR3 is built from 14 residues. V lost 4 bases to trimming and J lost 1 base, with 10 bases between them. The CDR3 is CASSGERIQETQYF. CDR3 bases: TGCGCCAGCAGTGGGGAGCGTATCCAAGAGACCCAGTACTTC.